This record looks at one T cell receptor beta chain sequence and its context. The method was immunoSEQ multiplex PCR; TCRdb's version includes in-frame clones alone and lacks a portion of them. The sample contains around 2,000,000 clones, about 95% of which appear only once. These data are taken from a study of shared clonotypes between healthy human individuals. The V and J ends lost 5 bases and 9 bases respectively, with 14 bases between them. Germline V gives CDR1 DFQATT, CDR2 SNEGSKA (reference sequence). The CDR3 sequence is 11 residues long. The TCR was taken from a man aged 18 to 29 in good health. The sequenced material came from naive CD4+ T cells sorted from blood. The sample's subset: CD45RA+ positively selected. The rearrangement links TRBV20-1 to TRBJ2-7; D gene ambiguous. In DNA form, the CDR3 reads TGCAGTGCTTTAACCTCCGGGCTGCAGTACTTC. Protein sequence: CSALTSGLQYF.